This T cell receptor (beta chain) was captured by sequencing in a study of cytomegalovirus exposure and HLA in healthy donors. This clone occurred a few times. The PCR ran on 60 Vbeta and 13 Jbeta primers. The repertoire was sequenced with immunoSEQ multiplex PCR; TCRdb's copy has only in-frame clones and lacks some. Here the sample spans approximately 70,000 clones, 72% being singletons. The CDR3 extends over 14 amino acids. The V segment lost 4 bases and the J segment 4 bases; nucleotides outside the gene matches: 3. Germline CDR1 MNHNY, CDR2 SVGAGI (reference sequence). The chain couples TRBV6-6 to TRBJ2-3; 9 bases align to TRBD1. This clonotype was sampled from a woman aged 35 to 49 in good health and CMV-seropositive. Sequenced: PBMCs. CDR3 DNA: TGTGCCAGCAGTTGGGACAGGGAGGCAGATACGCAGTATTTT. This gives the protein CASSWDREADTQYF.